This TCR beta chain is from a study of OX40 agonist ivuxolimab in advanced cancers. Measured with immunoSEQ multiplex PCR; TCRdb has only the in-frame clones, and not every one. The table lists fewer than 40,000 clones, 89% of them singletons. Trimming stripped 5 bases from V and 1 base from J, with 12 bases between. The CDR3 sequence is 15 residues long. Germline CDR1 reads SGHRS; CDR2 reads YFSETQ. The sequenced sample was CD4+ or CD8+ T cells sorted from blood, obtained in a trial of the OX40 agonist ivuxolimab. The J gene is TRBJ2-2, the V gene TRBV5-1, with TRBD1 as a possible D gene (6 bases). This sequence was found in an adult with an advanced solid tumor such as melanoma, head and neck, liver or kidney cancer. CDR3 bases: TGCGCCAGCAGGGCCGGGACAAAGAACACCGGGGAGCTGTTTTTT. Protein: CASRAGTKNTGELFF. The full variable domain, in which reference TRBV5-1 and TRBJ2-2 provide the parts outside the CDR3, is KAGVTQTPRYLIKTRGQQVTLSCSPISGHRSVSWYQQTPGQGLQFLFEYFSETQRNKGNFPGRFSGRQFSNSRSEMNVSTLELGDSALYLCASRAGTKNTGELFFGEGSRLTVL.